The clone carrying this T cell receptor (beta chain) has a handful of counts. The germline gives CDR1 SGHNT, CDR2 YYREEE (reference sequence). CDR3 length: 17 residues. With 2 bases clipped from V and 1 base from J, the junction kept 9 bases outside the gene matches. Primers included in the PCR were 60 Vbeta and 13 Jbeta primers. Sequencing used immunoSEQ multiplex PCR; TCRdb keeps in-frame clones, though not all of them. The data show about 130,000 clones, 8.5% to 10% seen once. The sample comes from a study of cytomegalovirus exposure and HLA in healthy donors. The TCR originated in a man in his fifties or sixties in good health and CMV-seronegative. The V call is TRBV5-4, the J call TRBJ2-3; 8 bases match TRBD2. The source material was PBMCs. The CDR3 region is CASSFGGAGGRTDTQYF. In DNA form, the CDR3 reads TGTGCCAGCAGCTTCGGCGGGGCGGGGGGTCGCACAGATACGCAGTATTTT.